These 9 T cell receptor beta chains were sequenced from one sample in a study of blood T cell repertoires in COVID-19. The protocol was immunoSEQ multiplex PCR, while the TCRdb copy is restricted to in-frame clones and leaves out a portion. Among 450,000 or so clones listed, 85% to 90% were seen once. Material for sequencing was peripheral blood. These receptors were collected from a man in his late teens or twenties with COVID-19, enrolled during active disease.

The CDR3 region is CASSQLQGMTNEKLFF. CDR3 DNA: TGCGCCAGCAGCCAACTCCAGGGGATGACTAATGAAAAACTGTTTTTT. This rearrangement joins TRBV4-1 to TRBJ1-4; a possible D gene is TRBD1 (6 bases). There are 16 residues in the CDR3. V was cut by 2 bases and J by 2 bases, with 12 bases left in between. The germline CDR1 and CDR2 sequences are MGHRA and YSYEKL.

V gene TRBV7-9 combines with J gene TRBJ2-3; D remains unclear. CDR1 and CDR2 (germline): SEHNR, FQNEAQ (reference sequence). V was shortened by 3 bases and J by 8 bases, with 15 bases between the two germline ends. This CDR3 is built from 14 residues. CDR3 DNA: TGTGCCAGCAGCTTGATAACCCCGTGGGCTACGCAGTATTTT. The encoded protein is CASSLITPWATQYF.

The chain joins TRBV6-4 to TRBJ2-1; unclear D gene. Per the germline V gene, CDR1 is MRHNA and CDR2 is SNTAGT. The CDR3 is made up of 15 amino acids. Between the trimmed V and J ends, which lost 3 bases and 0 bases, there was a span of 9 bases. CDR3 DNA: TGTGCCAGCAGTGAGTCCGTGAGCTCCTACAATGAGCAGTTCTTC. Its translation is CASSESVSSYNEQFF.

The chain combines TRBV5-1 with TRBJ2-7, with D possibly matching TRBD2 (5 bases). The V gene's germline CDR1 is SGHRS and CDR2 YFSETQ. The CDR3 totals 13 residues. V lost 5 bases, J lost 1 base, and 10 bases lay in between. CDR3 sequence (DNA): TGCGCCAGCAGTTTTCCGGGATCCTACGAGCAGTACTTC. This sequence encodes CASSFPGSYEQYF. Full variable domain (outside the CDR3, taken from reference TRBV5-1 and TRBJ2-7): KAGVTQTPRYLIKTRGQQVTLSCSPISGHRSVSWYQQTPGQGLQFLFEYFSETQRNKGNFPGRFSGRQFSNSRSEMNVSTLELGDSALYLCASSFPGSYEQYFGPGTRLTVT.

The CDR3: CASSQSGGGVSNYGYTF. The CDR3 DNA reads as TGTGCCAGCAGCCAATCCGGTGGCGGGGTTTCTAACTATGGCTACACCTTC. The chain couples TRBV3-1 (or the pseudogene TRBV3-2) to TRBJ1-2; D is unclear. Germline assignment: CDR1 LGHDT and CDR2 YNNKEL (reference sequence). V was clipped by 2 bases and J by 0 bases, with 16 bases between them. The CDR3 sequence is 17 residues long.

The CDR3 nucleotides read TGTGCCAGCAGCCAAGGGTTGGGACACTACGAGCAGTACTTC. It encodes CASSQGLGHYEQYF. The chain combines TRBV14 with TRBJ2-7; tentative D call: TRBD1 (6 bases). Trimming pared 1 base from V and 3 bases from J, leaving 10 bases between. The CDR3 runs 14 residues. Looked up from germline, CDR1 is SGHDN and CDR2 is FVKESK. Full variable domain (missing parts from reference TRBV14 and TRBJ2-7): EAGVTQFPSHSVIEKGQTVTLRCDPISGHDNLYWYRRVMGKEIKFLLHFVKESKQDESGMPNNRFLAERTGGTYSTLKVQPAELEDSGVYFCASSQGLGHYEQYFGPGTRLTVT.

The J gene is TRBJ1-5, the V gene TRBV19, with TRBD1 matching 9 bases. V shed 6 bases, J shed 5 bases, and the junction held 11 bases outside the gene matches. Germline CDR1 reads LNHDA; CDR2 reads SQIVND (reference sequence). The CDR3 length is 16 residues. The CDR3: CASRTGQGTFYQPQHF. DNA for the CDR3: TGTGCCAGTAGGACCGGACAGGGGACGTTCTATCAGCCCCAGCATTTT.

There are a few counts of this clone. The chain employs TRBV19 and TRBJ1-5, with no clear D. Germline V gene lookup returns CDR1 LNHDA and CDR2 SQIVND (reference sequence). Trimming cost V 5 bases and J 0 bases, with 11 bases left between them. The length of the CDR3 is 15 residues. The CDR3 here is CASSLRGYSNQPQHF. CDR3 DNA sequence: TGTGCCAGTAGTTTGAGAGGTTATAGCAATCAGCCCCAGCATTTT.

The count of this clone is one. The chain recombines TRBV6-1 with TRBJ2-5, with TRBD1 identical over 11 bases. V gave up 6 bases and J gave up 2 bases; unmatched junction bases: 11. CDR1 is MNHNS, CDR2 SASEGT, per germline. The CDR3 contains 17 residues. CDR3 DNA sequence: TGTGCCAGCAGGGAACGCAGGACAGGGGGCCTACAAGAGACCCAGTACTTC. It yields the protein CASRERRTGGLQETQYF.